A single sample is the source of the 15 T cell receptor beta chains below, sequenced in a study of metastatic and nonmetastatic thyroid tumors. TCRdb re-called clones via MiXCR from the PCR reads. The table shows 60,000 to 85,000 clones, with roughly 18% occurring only once. Prior to thyroid surgery, none of the patients had received any treatment. Source material: blood. These receptors came from a female donor with papillary thyroid cancer or a benign thyroid nodule (not recorded which). Some clones in this sample may be carry-over from other donors' samples.

The sample holds many counts of this clone. V gene TRBV20-1 combines with J gene TRBJ2-1; D may be TRBD2 (5 bases). The germline V and J ends were trimmed by 3 bases and 8 bases, with 14 bases remaining between them. Germline lookup yields CDR1 DFQATT and CDR2 SNEGSKA (reference sequence). CDR3 length equals 13 residues. The CDR3 bases are TGCAGTGCTAGTCCGGACTCTCCTTATGAGCAGTTCTTC. Residues: CSASPDSPYEQFF.

At least ten counts were recorded for this clone. J is TRBJ1-6 and V is TRBV19, with D hard to call. The length of the CDR3 is 14 residues. Germline CDR1 LNHDA, CDR2 SQIVND (reference sequence). V was pared by 5 bases and J by 3 bases, with 8 bases between. CDR3: CASSERIYNSPLHF. In nucleotides, the CDR3 is TGTGCCAGTAGTGAGCGTATCTATAATTCACCCCTCCACTTT. Supplemented by reference TRBV19 and TRBJ1-6, the full variable domain reads DGGITQSPKYLFRKEGQNVTLSCEQNLNHDAMYWYRQDPGQGLRLIYYSQIVNDFQKGDIAEGYSVSREKKESFPLTVTSAQKNPTAFYLCASSERIYNSPLHFGNGTRLTVT.

At least ten counts were recorded for this clone. The chain joins TRBV18 to TRBJ2-1, with 9 nucleotides matching TRBD1. Germline assignment: CDR1 KGHSH and CDR2 LQKENI. The V and J ends lost 5 bases and 7 bases, in that order; junction bases with no gene match: 6. The CDR3 is 14 residues long. The CDR3 sequence: CASSAGQGLNEQFF. Written as DNA, the CDR3 is TGTGCCAGCTCAGCAGGACAGGGGTTGAATGAGCAGTTCTTC.

This clone was observed at least ten times. The chain has TRBV13 and TRBJ2-2, with TRBD2 matching 10 bases. Germline assignment: CDR1 PRHDT and CDR2 FYEKMQ (reference sequence). V was clipped by 6 bases and J by 1 base; unmatched bases: 17. This CDR3 spans 20 amino acids. DNA of the CDR3: TGTGCCAGCAGGCTTAAGCGAGAGACCGGGACTAGCGTGAACACCGGGGAGCTGTTTTTT. Its translation: CASRLKRETGTSVNTGELFF.

This clone was observed many times. This sequence joins TRBV12-3 or TRBV12-4 and TRBJ1-5, with D unresolved. Deletions cut 6 bases from V and 2 bases from J, with 14 bases between. The CDR3 has 15 residues. CDR3 loop: CASSLTQRGNQPQHF. The CDR3 DNA is TGTGCCAGCAGCCTTACACAGAGGGGCAATCAGCCCCAGCATTTT.

This clone appeared many times. This chain connects TRBV2 to TRBJ1-4, with D maybe TRBD1 (6 bases). The CDR3 extends over 15 amino acids. V was cut by 6 bases and J by 10 bases, with 21 bases left in between. The germline CDR1 and CDR2 sequences are SNHLY and FYNNEI. The CDR3 loop is CASSLMDSRSGKLFF. The CDR3 coding sequence is TGTGCCAGCAGCTTGATGGACAGCCGTTCTGGAAAACTGTTTTTT.

This clone was seen repeatedly, ten times or more. The chain uses TRBV6-1 and TRBJ2-7, with TRBD2 identical over 7 bases. The V and J ends lost 6 bases and 5 bases, in that order; junction bases with no gene match: 7. In germline, CDR1 is MNHNS, CDR2 SASEGT. The CDR3 is made up of 13 amino acids. The CDR3 is CASRVGGAHEQYF. As DNA, the CDR3 is TGTGCCAGCAGAGTGGGAGGGGCTCACGAGCAGTACTTC.

There are a few counts of this clone. The chain employs TRBV27 and TRBJ1-6; weak D call: TRBD1 (5 bases). The V and J ends lost 7 bases and 7 bases respectively, with 8 bases between them. Germline CDR1 and CDR2: MNHEY and SMNVEV (reference sequence). This CDR3 is 12 amino acids long. Here the CDR3 DNA reads TGTGCCAGCACCAGGGCAAATTCACCCCTCCACTTT. It is translated as CASTRANSPLHF.

CDR3 loop: CASSLFGSGRNTDTQYF. CDR3 DNA: TGTGCCAGCAGCTTGTTCGGTAGCGGGAGGAACACAGATACGCAGTATTTT. The rearrangement joins TRBV5-4 to TRBJ2-3, with 10 bases identical to TRBD2. CDR3 size: 17 residues. Germline lookup yields CDR1 SGHNT and CDR2 YYREEE (reference sequence). After removal of 1 base from V and 2 bases from J, the junction contained 7 bases not matched to a gene.

This clone was seen repeatedly, ten times or more. This chain's CDR3 is CSASTGVTDTQYF. CDR3 sequence (DNA): TGCAGTGCTTCCACAGGGGTAACAGATACGCAGTATTTT. The chain is built from TRBV20-1 and TRBJ2-3; 7 positions match TRBD1. The germline gives CDR1 DFQATT, CDR2 SNEGSKA (reference sequence). Germline trimming cut 5 bases from V and 3 bases from J; bases unmatched to any gene: 5. The CDR3 extends over 13 amino acids.

This rearrangement joins TRBV20-1 to TRBJ1-1, with a tentative D call TRBD1 (6 bases). This CDR3 comprises 15 residues. The germline V gene has CDR1 DFQATT and CDR2 SNEGSKA (reference sequence). V lost 5 bases and J 4 bases, leaving 20 bases between the germline ends. For the CDR3, the DNA is TGCAGTGCTGGTGGGGGGGCCGCCGGCGTCACTGAAGCTTTCTTT. Translated: CSAGGGAAGVTEAFF.

This clone came up once. This chain connects TRBV11-1 to TRBJ2-2; 12 bases align to TRBD1. The trim removed 5 bases at V and 7 bases at J, leaving 11 bases unmatched. Germline V gene lookup returns CDR1 SGHAT and CDR2 FQDESV (reference sequence). The CDR3 runs to 17 residues. CDR3 DNA: TGTGCCAGCAGCCCATTCTGGGACAGGGGGCATGACGGGGAGCTGTTTTTT. Translating it yields CASSPFWDRGHDGELFF. Combining the CDR3 with reference TRBV11-1 and TRBJ2-2 gives the whole variable domain EAEVAQSPRYKITEKSQAVAFWCDPISGHATLYWYRQILGQGPELLVQFQDESVVDDSQLPKDRFSAERLKGVDSTLKIQPAELGDSAMYLCASSPFWDRGHDGELFFGEGSRLTVL.

A few counts support this clone. The V call is TRBV30, the J call TRBJ2-2, with D maybe TRBD2 (5 bases). The CDR3 consists of 15 residues. V lost 3 bases and J 6 bases, leaving 17 bases between the germline ends. The germline V gene has CDR1 GTSNPN and CDR2 SVGIG (reference sequence). CDR3 DNA: TGTGCCTGGAGGTCGGCGGGCGAGGATTCCGGGGAGCTGTTTTTT. Translating gives CAWRSAGEDSGELFF. The entire variable domain, with the rest obtained from reference TRBV30 and TRBJ2-2, is as follows: SQTIHQWPATLVQPVGSPLSLECTVEGTSNPNLYWYRQAAGRGLQLLFYSVGIGQISSEVPQNLSASRPQDRQFILSSKKLLLSDSGFYLCAWRSAGEDSGELFFGEGSRLTVL.

The table lists this clone with many counts. The V gene is TRBV25-1, the J gene TRBJ1-2, with D tentatively TRBD1 (5 bases). Germline CDR1 MGHDK, CDR2 SYGVNS. The CDR3 runs to 17 residues. Trimming stripped 1 base from V and 0 bases from J, with 15 bases between. CDR3 sequence (DNA): TGTGCCAGCAGTGAATGGGAAGGGGCACCGACTAACTATGGCTACACCTTC. This codes for CASSEWEGAPTNYGYTF.

This clone was recorded many times. The genes are TRBV19 and TRBJ1-1; no definite D call. CDR3 length: 13 residues. V shed 2 bases and J shed 3 bases, with 7 bases lying between them. Germline V gene data show CDR1 as LNHDA and CDR2 as SQIVND (reference sequence). Written as DNA, the CDR3 is TGTGCCAGTAGTATAACGGGCGACACTGAAGCTTTCTTT. The encoded protein is CASSITGDTEAFF.